The rows below give T cell receptor beta chains drawn from one sample of a study of T cells in localized non-small cell lung cancer. The repertoire was sequenced with immunoSEQ multiplex PCR; TCRdb's copy has only in-frame clones and lacks some. The table includes approximately 25,000 clones, less than 95% detected once. This material consisted of peripheral blood, taken before any cancer treatment. These receptors all come from a woman aged 40-70 years with stage I lung adenocarcinoma. The conserved cysteine and the conserved F or W are not part of the CDR3 here. Fields, in order: CDR3 protein, V gene, CDR3 length, J gene.

CDR3: ASSSAGSGYGYT
V: TRBV5-6
length: 12
J: TRBJ1-2

CDR3: ASGLQRDTEAF
V: TRBV12-5
length: 11
J: TRBJ1-1

CDR3: ASSTSDETQY
V: TRBV6-5
length: 10
J: TRBJ2-5

CDR3: ASSITGLADEQY
V: TRBV28
length: 12
J: TRBJ2-7

CDR3: ASSDRASIDGYT
V: TRBV6-5
length: 12
J: TRBJ1-2

CDR3: ASSFSIGDGTEAF
V: TRBV5-8
length: 13
J: TRBJ1-1

CDR3: ASSVEEGADYGYT
V: TRBV9
length: 13
J: TRBJ1-2

CDR3: ASSDRVLNTEAF
V: TRBV19
length: 12
J: TRBJ1-1

CDR3: ASSPGQGPPQH
V: TRBV7-9
length: 11
J: TRBJ1-5

CDR3: ASSSPVVGELF
V: TRBV7-2
length: 11
J: TRBJ2-2

CDR3: ASSVGNRATNEKLF
V: TRBV9
length: 14
J: TRBJ1-4

CDR3: ASSLFRGQGFSGYT
V: TRBV27
length: 14
J: TRBJ1-2

CDR3: ASSSLPGTEEETQY
V: TRBV7-7
length: 14
J: TRBJ2-5

CDR3: AISDPYVGSPLH
V: TRBV10-3
length: 12
J: TRBJ1-6

CDR3: ASSPQGQGGNTEAF
V: TRBV18
length: 14
J: TRBJ1-1

CDR3: ASSWRDRGSTDTQY
V: TRBV13
length: 14
J: TRBJ2-3

CDR3: ASSAGPGGNYEQY
V: TRBV11-2
length: 13
J: TRBJ2-7

CDR3: ASATLVSTDTQY
V: TRBV18
length: 12
J: TRBJ2-3

CDR3: ASSFSTSSGRPYEQY
V: TRBV11-2
length: 15
J: TRBJ2-7

CDR3: AWSLTGNSYNSPLH
V: TRBV30
length: 14
J: TRBJ1-6

CDR3: ASSSGPSGRTQY
V: TRBV7-2
length: 12
J: TRBJ2-5

CDR3: ASSWGLQETQY
V: TRBV7-2
length: 11
J: TRBJ2-5

CDR3: ASSLGDRDFYEQY
V: TRBV5-1
length: 13
J: TRBJ2-7

CDR3: ASSLMSGQAF
V: TRBV28
length: 10
J: TRBJ1-1

CDR3: ASRVSYEQY
V: TRBV28
length: 9
J: TRBJ2-7

CDR3: ASSPYSRPNQPQH
V: TRBV28
length: 13
J: TRBJ1-5

CDR3: ASSVSSAIYNEQF
V: TRBV9
length: 13
J: TRBJ2-1

CDR3: ASSRAFDGYT
V: TRBV5-4
length: 10
J: TRBJ1-2

CDR3: ASSFDGAQGYYGYT
V: TRBV27
length: 14
J: TRBJ1-2

CDR3: ASRSPPGLSTEAF
V: TRBV7-2
length: 13
J: TRBJ1-1

CDR3: ASKETLYSNQPQH
V: TRBV19
length: 13
J: TRBJ1-5

CDR3: ASSLASGGGKGNEQF
V: TRBV7-2
length: 15
J: TRBJ2-1

CDR3: ASSPRTGDRYEQY
V: TRBV4-3
length: 13
J: -

CDR3: ASSQGALHEQY
V: TRBV11-3
length: 11
J: TRBJ2-7

CDR3: ASSLNRGDNEQF
V: TRBV7-2
length: 12
J: TRBJ2-1

CDR3: ASSLEQETQY
V: TRBV7-9
length: 10
J: TRBJ2-5

CDR3: ASTGLDNMNEQF
V: TRBV2
length: 12
J: TRBJ2-1

CDR3: ASSSVEADTQY
V: TRBV28
length: 11
J: TRBJ2-3

CDR3: ASRRGTAITEAF
V: TRBV2
length: 12
J: TRBJ1-1

CDR3: ASSRDRVNTEAF
V: TRBV19
length: 12
J: TRBJ1-1

CDR3: ASSMLGGGITEAF
V: TRBV19
length: 13
J: TRBJ1-1

CDR3: SVGTGALQGYT
V: TRBV29-1
length: 11
J: TRBJ1-2

CDR3: ASSGGGTEAF
V: TRBV7-9
length: 10
J: TRBJ1-1

CDR3: SVERDRGYEQY
V: TRBV29-1
length: 11
J: TRBJ2-7

CDR3: ASRESSGNTIY
V: TRBV18
length: 11
J: TRBJ1-3

CDR3: ASTAEGAKNIQY
V: TRBV19
length: 12
J: TRBJ2-4

CDR3: ASSLQGVNEQY
V: TRBV7-9
length: 11
J: TRBJ2-7

CDR3: ATSIGLAGGNEQF
V: TRBV15
length: 13
J: TRBJ2-1

CDR3: ASLEGEKLF
V: TRBV27
length: 9
J: TRBJ1-4